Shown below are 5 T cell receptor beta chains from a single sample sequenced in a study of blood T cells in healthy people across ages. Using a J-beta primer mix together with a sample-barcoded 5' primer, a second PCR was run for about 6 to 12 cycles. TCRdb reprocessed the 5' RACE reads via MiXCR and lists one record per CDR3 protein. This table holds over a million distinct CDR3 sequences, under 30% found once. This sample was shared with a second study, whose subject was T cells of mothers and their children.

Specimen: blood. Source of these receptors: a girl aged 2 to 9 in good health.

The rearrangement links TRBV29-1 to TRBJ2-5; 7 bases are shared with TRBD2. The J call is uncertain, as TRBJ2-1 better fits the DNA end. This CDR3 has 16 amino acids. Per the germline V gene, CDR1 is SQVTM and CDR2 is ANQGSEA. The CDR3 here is CSYYSPGREYHNEQFF. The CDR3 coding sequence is TGCAGCTACTATTCCCCGGGGCGGGAGTACCACAATGAGCAGTTCTTC.

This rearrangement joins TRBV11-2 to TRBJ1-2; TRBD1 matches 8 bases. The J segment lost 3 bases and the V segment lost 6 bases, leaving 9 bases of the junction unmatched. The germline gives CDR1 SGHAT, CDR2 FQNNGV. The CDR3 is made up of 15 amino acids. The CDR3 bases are TGTGCCAGCAGTACAGGACAGGGTGGGGACTATGGCTACACCTTC. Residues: CASSTGQGGDYGYTF. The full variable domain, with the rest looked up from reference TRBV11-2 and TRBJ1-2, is EAGVAQSPRYKIIEKRQSVAFWCNPISGHATLYWYQQILGQGPKLLIQFQNNGVVDDSQLPKDRFSAERLKGVDSTLKIQPAKLEDSAVYLCASSTGQGGDYGYTFGSGTRLTVV.

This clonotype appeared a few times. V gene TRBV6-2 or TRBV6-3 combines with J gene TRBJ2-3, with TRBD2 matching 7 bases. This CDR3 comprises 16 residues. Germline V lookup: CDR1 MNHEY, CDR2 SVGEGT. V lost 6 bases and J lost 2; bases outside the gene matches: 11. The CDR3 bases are TGTGCCAGCAGAGGGCAAGCGGGGAGAAACACAGATACGCAGTATTTT. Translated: CASRGQAGRNTDTQYF.

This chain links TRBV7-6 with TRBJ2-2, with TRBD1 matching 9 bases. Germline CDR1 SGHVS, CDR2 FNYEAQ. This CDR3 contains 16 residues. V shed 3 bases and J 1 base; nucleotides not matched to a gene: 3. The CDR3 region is CASSLGTGMNTGELFF. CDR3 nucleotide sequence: TGTGCCAGCAGCTTGGGGACAGGGATGAACACCGGGGAGCTGTTTTTT.

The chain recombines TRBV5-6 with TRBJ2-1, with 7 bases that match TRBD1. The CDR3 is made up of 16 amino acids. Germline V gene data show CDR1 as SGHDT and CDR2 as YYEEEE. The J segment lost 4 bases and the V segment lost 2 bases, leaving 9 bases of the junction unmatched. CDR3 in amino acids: CASSLEGTDFYNEQFF. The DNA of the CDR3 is TGTGCCAGCAGCTTAGAAGGGACAGACTTTTACAATGAGCAGTTCTTC.